The next 10 T cell receptor beta chains were all read from a single sample in a study of Tregs in tolerant kidney transplant recipients. Sequenced by immunoSEQ multiplex PCR; TCRdb stores in-frame clones only, minus some. The table shows some 60,000 clones, with around 80% occurring only once. The specimen was CD4+ T cells from blood. These receptors all stem from a human donor in good health.

The V call is TRBV2, the J call TRBJ2-1; perhaps D is TRBD1 or TRBD2 (7 bases each). This CDR3 is 16 amino acids long. Trimming removed 4 bases from V and 9 bases from J, with 22 bases in between. CDR1 and CDR2 from the germline V gene are SNHLY and FYNNEI. The CDR3 is CASSVGRPGGAGEQFF. CDR3 DNA: TGTGCCAGCAGTGTAGGTCGGCCAGGGGGGGCTGGTGAGCAGTTCTTC.

In this sample, this clone turned up once. V is TRBV6-5 and J is TRBJ2-7; no clear D. CDR1 is MNHEY and CDR2 is SVGAGI in the germline V gene. The germline V and J ends were trimmed by 10 bases and 1 base, with 14 bases remaining between them. This CDR3 spans 13 amino acids. The CDR3 region is CATGRSGSYEQYF. CDR3 DNA: TGTGCCACCGGACGGAGTGGGTCCTACGAGCAGTACTTC.

The table lists this clone with a count of one. The gene calls are TRBV5-1 and TRBJ1-5; 8 nucleotides line up with TRBD1. V gave up 0 bases and J gave up 9 bases; unmatched junction bases: 5. The CDR3 spans 14 residues. CDR1 and CDR2 from the germline V gene are SGHRS and YFSETQ. The CDR3 protein is CASSLDPGGRPQHF. CDR3 sequence (DNA): TGCGCCAGCAGCTTGGATCCAGGGGGCCGGCCCCAGCATTTT. The whole variable domain, filled in from reference TRBV5-1 and TRBJ1-5, reads KAGVTQTPRYLIKTRGQQVTLSCSPISGHRSVSWYQQTPGQGLQFLFEYFSETQRNKGNFPGRFSGRQFSNSRSEMNVSTLELGDSALYLCASSLDPGGRPQHFGDGTRLSIL.

The chain recombines TRBV9 with TRBJ1-1, with 8 bases aligning to TRBD1. V gave up 2 bases and J gave up 4 bases; unmatched junction bases: 10. Germline V gene sequence: CDR1 SGDLS, CDR2 YYNGEE. This CDR3 is built from 16 residues. DNA for the CDR3: TGTGCCAGCAGCGTCCGGGACAGGACCCCCGGCACTGAAGCTTTCTTT. Its protein is CASSVRDRTPGTEAFF.

This chain joins TRBV2 and TRBJ2-5; the match to TRBD2 covers 10 bases. CDR1 is SNHLY, CDR2 FYNNEI, per germline. This CDR3 region has 14 residues. The V and J ends lost 4 bases and 4 bases, in that order; junction bases with no gene match: 3. The CDR3 loop reads CASSASGGPETQYF. The CDR3 DNA reads TGTGCCAGCAGTGCTAGCGGGGGACCAGAGACCCAGTACTTC.

CDR3 in DNA: TGCGCCAGCAGCCAAGTAGCGCAGCCCCGGGGCTACGAGCAGTACTTC. Its protein product is CASSQVAQPRGYEQYF. The chain is built from TRBV4-1 and TRBJ2-7, with D possibly matching TRBD2 (5 bases). Germline CDR1 MGHRA, CDR2 YSYEKL. The CDR3 spans 16 residues. V lost 1 base to trimming and J lost 3 bases, with 16 bases between them.

This clone was seen just once. The CDR3 coding sequence is TGCAGCGTTGAAGTGGTGGCCTCCTACAATGAGCAGTTCTTC. Translation: CSVEVVASYNEQFF. V gene TRBV29-1 combines with J gene TRBJ2-1; D ambiguous. There are 14 residues in the CDR3. The V and J ends lost 1 base and 0 bases respectively, with 7 bases between them. Germline CDR1 SQVTM, CDR2 ANQGSEA.

V is TRBV11-2 and J is TRBJ1-6; no clear D. Germline assignment: CDR1 SGHAT and CDR2 FQNNGV. Trimming pared 1 base from V and 5 bases from J, leaving 12 bases between. There are 16 residues in the CDR3. CDR3 residues: CASSLGLGSDNSPLHF. CDR3 in DNA: TGTGCCAGCAGCTTAGGCTTGGGGAGCGATAATTCACCCCTCCACTTT.

The chain is built from TRBV4-3 and TRBJ1-6, with TRBD1 matching over 9 bases. The CDR3 runs 16 residues. Germline V gene lookup returns CDR1 LGHNA and CDR2 YSLEER. Trimming took 3 bases from V and 4 from J; bases not matched to a gene: 4. The CDR3 sequence: CASSQRGTGYNSPLHF. The CDR3 coding sequence is TGCGCCAGCAGCCAGAGGGGGACAGGGTATAATTCACCCCTCCACTTT.

In this sample, this clone turned up a few times. The CDR3 DNA sequence: TGTGCCAGCAGCGTACTCGAGGGAGAGCAGTTCTTC. Translation: CASSVLEGEQFF. The chain is built from TRBV9 and TRBJ2-1; a weak D match, TRBD2 (5 bases). Deletions cut 1 base from V and 10 bases from J, with 9 bases between. There are 12 residues in the CDR3. The V gene's germline CDR1 is SGDLS and CDR2 YYNGEE.